The clone carrying this T cell receptor (beta chain) was observed once. Antigen unknown. Measured with immunoSEQ multiplex PCR; TCRdb has only the in-frame clones, and not every one. Of about 97,000 clones listed, about nine tenths were seen once; the top ten hold 15% to 20%. This sample stems from a study of graft-versus-host responses after intestinal transplantation. Study-level background: In this cohort, recipients had multivisceral, liver-intestinal, or isolated intestinal transplants. Once they had received anti-thymocyte globulin induction, all recipients took tacrolimus and steroids for around 3 years.

The CDR3 consists of 11 residues. Germline CDR1 and CDR2: MRHNA and SNTAGT. V dropped 6 bases and J dropped 8 bases, with 8 bases sitting between them. Study outcomes and limitations: High graft-versus-host to host-versus-graft T cell clonal ratios marked allografts of patients with graft-donor macrochimerism. The authors found GvH clones in recipient marrow, some appearing first in ileum or blood.

The sample was PBMCs, taken about 450 days after intestinal transplant. The chain couples TRBV6-4 to TRBJ2-1; D is possibly TRBD1 or TRBD2 (6 bases each). This receptor was taken from a human patient who received an intestinal transplant, so some T cells may come from the graft donor. The CDR3 coding sequence is TGTGCCAGCAGGAGGGGGGATGAGCAGTTCTTC. Its translation is CASRRGDEQFF.